The 16 T cell receptor beta chains given below trace back to one sample, sequenced in a study of shared clonotypes between healthy human individuals. The protocol was immunoSEQ multiplex PCR, while the TCRdb copy is restricted to in-frame clones and leaves out a portion. This sample yields 2 million to 3 million clones, of which roughly 93% are seen a single time; roughly 0.39% belongs to the top ten. The specimen sequenced was naive CD4+ T cells from PBMCs. Stated subset: CD45RA+ positively selected. Receptor source: a man between 18 and 35 years old in good health. Some clones in this sample may be carry-over from other donors' samples.

This clone appeared once. The rearrangement links TRBV4-1 to TRBJ2-1; 7 nucleotides agree with TRBD2. V gave up 4 bases and J gave up 2 bases; unmatched junction bases: 8. Germline CDR1 reads MGHRA; CDR2 reads YSYEKL. The CDR3 contains 16 residues. CDR3 DNA sequence: TGCGCCAGCAGCCTTGGACTAGGATGGGCCTACAATGAGCAGTTCTTC. Its protein is CASSLGLGWAYNEQFF.

This sequence joins TRBV6-6 and TRBJ1-4, with D perhaps TRBD1 (6 bases). The length of the CDR3 is 15 residues. Trimming cost V 2 bases and J 8 bases, with 15 bases left between them. CDR1 and CDR2 (germline): MNHNY, SVGAGI (reference sequence). The CDR3 nucleotides are TGTGCCAGCAGTTACACCTCCCGGGGGCAAGAAAAACTGTTTTTT. It codes for CASSYTSRGQEKLFF.

This clone was seen a handful of times. The chain couples TRBV9 to TRBJ1-1, with TRBD1 as a possible D gene (5 bases). The V end was cut by 4 bases, the J end by 7 bases, with 20 bases between. Germline CDR1 is SGDLS and CDR2 is YYNGEE. This CDR3 comprises 15 residues. The CDR3 nucleotides read TGTGCCAGCAGCCAGACAAGGGAAGGTAGGGGTGAAGCTTTCTTT. Translation: CASSQTREGRGEAFF.

CDR3: CASSWTVSGNTIYF. The CDR3 region has the DNA TGTGCCAGCAGTTGGACAGTCTCTGGAAACACCATATATTTT. The V gene is TRBV28, the J gene TRBJ1-3; TRBD1 might be the D (6 bases). V was pared by 4 bases and J by 0 bases, with 7 bases between. CDR3 length: 14 residues. Germline loops: CDR1 MDHEN, CDR2 SYDVKM.

As to this clone: This sample also contains other DNA sequences that code for the same CDR3. The chain has TRBV2 and TRBJ2-7; 9 nucleotides match TRBD1. The germline V gene has CDR1 SNHLY and CDR2 FYNNEI. The CDR3 consists of 13 residues. V dropped 4 bases and J dropped 5; count of bases not matched to a gene: 3. The CDR3 loop is CASSADRGDEQYF. CDR3 bases: TGTGCCAGCAGTGCGGACAGGGGAGACGAGCAGTACTTC.

This CDR3 reads CASAPGVGHTEAFF. The CDR3 coding sequence is TGTGCCAGCGCTCCAGGGGTCGGGCACACTGAAGCTTTCTTT. This rearrangement joins TRBV7-9 to TRBJ1-1; D might be TRBD1 (6 bases). The CDR3 runs to 14 residues. V was trimmed by 8 bases and J by 3 bases, leaving 16 bases between them. In germline, CDR1 is SEHNR, CDR2 FQNEAQ (reference sequence).

This clone has a single count. The sample has other DNA sequences that encode this CDR3 too. The rearrangement joins TRBV5-1 to TRBJ2-5, with 9 bases matching TRBD1. Germline CDR1 is SGHRS and CDR2 is YFSETQ. Unmatched junction bases numbered 6, after V lost 5 bases and J lost 4 bases. The CDR3 length is 14 residues. The CDR3 sequence: CASSRTGGGETQYF. The CDR3 DNA reads as TGCGCCAGCAGTCGTACAGGGGGCGGAGAGACCCAGTACTTC.

As to this clone: The sample has other DNA sequences that encode this CDR3 too. V usage is TRBV11-2 and J usage is TRBJ2-5; D remains ambiguous. V was shortened by 3 bases and J by 1 base, with 6 bases between the two germline ends. The CDR3 extends over 13 amino acids. Per germline, CDR1 SGHAT and CDR2 FQNNGV. The CDR3 loop reads CASSFGSQETQYF. CDR3 nucleotides: TGTGCCAGCAGCTTTGGCAGCCAAGAGACCCAGTACTTC. Supplemented by reference TRBV11-2 and TRBJ2-5, the full variable domain reads EAGVAQSPRYKIIEKRQSVAFWCNPISGHATLYWYQQILGQGPKLLIQFQNNGVVDDSQLPKDRFSAERLKGVDSTLKIQPAKLEDSAVYLCASSFGSQETQYFGPGTRLLVL.

The chain links TRBV5-4 to TRBJ1-2; D is ambiguous. V lost 4 bases to trimming and J lost 8 bases, with 18 bases between them. The CDR3 sequence is 14 residues long. Germline V gene sequence: CDR1 SGHNT, CDR2 YYREEE (reference sequence). The CDR3 region is CASSRRGQDRGYTF. For the CDR3, the DNA is TGTGCCAGCAGCCGCCGCGGCCAGGACCGGGGCTACACCTTC.

The V and J genes are TRBV29-1 and TRBJ2-7; possibly TRBD1 or TRBD2 for D (6 bases each). The CDR3 totals 14 residues. V was pared by 6 bases and J by 5 bases, with 20 bases between. The V gene's germline CDR1 is SQVTM and CDR2 ANQGSEA. DNA of the CDR3: TGCAGCGTGGTCGGGGGTGCAGGGGTTGACGAGCAGTACTTC. It translates to CSVVGGAGVDEQYF.

The chain carries TRBV4-3 and TRBJ1-1; no reliable D call. The CDR3 length is 15 residues. Germline V gives CDR1 LGHNA, CDR2 YSLEER. V lost 1 base and J lost 3, with 12 bases in between. The CDR3 loop is CASSQGPKIYTEAFF. The CDR3 DNA reads as TGCGCCAGCAGCCAAGGCCCGAAAATATACACTGAAGCTTTCTTT.

V gene TRBV29-1 combines with J gene TRBJ2-3; a possible D gene is TRBD2 (6 bases). Trimming took off 6 bases at V and 5 bases at J, with 15 bases between the two ends. Per the germline V gene, CDR1 is SQVTM and CDR2 is ANQGSEA. The CDR3 extends over 13 amino acids. In nucleotides, the CDR3 is TGCAGCGTCCCGGGACTCCTAGGAGATACGCAGTATTTT. This gives the protein CSVPGLLGDTQYF.

This chain connects TRBV19 to TRBJ2-2, with TRBD1 as a possible D gene (6 bases). The V end was cut by 11 bases, the J end by 6 bases, with 13 bases between. Germline V gene sequence: CDR1 LNHDA, CDR2 SQIVND (reference sequence). This CDR3 spans 12 amino acids. CDR3 amino acids: CAGSSGAGELFF. Here the CDR3 DNA reads TGTGCCGGCTCCTCAGGGGCCGGGGAGCTGTTTTTT. Full variable domain (outside the CDR3, taken from reference TRBV19 and TRBJ2-2): DGGITQSPKYLFRKEGQNVTLSCEQNLNHDAMYWYRQDPGQGLRLIYYSQIVNDFQKGDIAEGYSVSREKKESFPLTVTSAQKNPTAFYLCAGSSGAGELFFGEGSRLTVL.

The chain couples TRBV29-1 to TRBJ1-3; no clear D gene. Trimming took off 4 bases at V and 0 bases at J, with 7 bases between the two ends. This CDR3 has 13 amino acids. The germline CDR1 and CDR2 sequences are SQVTM and ANQGSEA. The CDR3 coding sequence is TGCAGCGTTGTCTGGAGCTCTGGAAACACCATATATTTT. Encoded protein: CSVVWSSGNTIYF.

The rearrangement joins TRBV1 to TRBJ1-4. TRBV1 is designated a pseudogene. CDR3 size: 15 residues. The CDR3, as DNA: TGCACCAGCAGTCCACACCGGCCTGGGGTCGAAAAACTGTTTTTT. Encoded protein: CTSSPHRPGVEKLFF.

The chain couples TRBV19 to TRBJ2-2, with TRBD2 matching over 8 bases. There are 16 residues in the CDR3. V trimming: 5 bases; J trimming: 1 base; junction bases outside the gene matches: 6. CDR1 LNHDA and CDR2 SQIVND come from the germline V gene (reference sequence). The CDR3 nucleotides read TGTGCCAGTAGTTCAACCGGGACTAGGAACACCGGGGAGCTGTTTTTT. This gives the protein CASSSTGTRNTGELFF.